Below are 18 T cell receptor beta chains sequenced from a single sample in a study of blood T cell repertoires in COVID-19. The protocol was immunoSEQ multiplex PCR, while the TCRdb copy is restricted to in-frame clones and leaves out a portion. The sample records some 200,000 clones, 80% to 90% being singletons. Sequenced material: PBMCs or T cells enriched from blood (not recorded which). These receptors all stem from a man aged 35 to 55 who had recovered from COVID-19.

The chain couples TRBV27 to TRBJ1-1, with D maybe TRBD1 (5 bases). The length of the CDR3 is 13 residues. Per germline, CDR1 MNHEY and CDR2 SMNVEV (reference sequence). The V end lost 3 bases, the J end lost 2 bases, and 7 bases lay between the germline ends. The CDR3 spells CASSFDRNTEAFF. The DNA of the CDR3 is TGTGCCAGCAGTTTCGACAGAAACACTGAAGCTTTCTTT.

This sequence joins TRBV18 and TRBJ1-2; a weak D match, TRBD1 (5 bases). The CDR3 runs to 15 residues. Trimming stripped 3 bases from V and 13 bases from J, with 24 bases between. Germline CDR1 reads KGHSH; CDR2 reads LQKENI. CDR3 sequence: CASSPRNPQGGVLTF. The CDR3 DNA follows: TGTGCCAGCTCACCGCGGAATCCGCAGGGTGGGGTGCTCACCTTC.

In its sample, this clone was seen once. This chain connects TRBV18 to TRBJ1-1; D unclear. V lost 6 bases, J lost 5 bases, and 16 bases lay in between. The germline V gene encodes CDR1 KGHSH and CDR2 LQKENI. This CDR3 spans 14 amino acids. As DNA, the CDR3 is TGTGCCAGCTCCCAGGATGGGCAGTGGACTGAAGCTTTCTTT. Translation: CASSQDGQWTEAFF.

The rearrangement joins TRBV18 to TRBJ1-1; TRBD1 might be the D (5 bases). The CDR3 has 11 amino acids. V was shortened by 2 bases and J by 8 bases, with 6 bases between the two germline ends. The germline gives CDR1 KGHSH, CDR2 LQKENI. CDR3 amino acids: CASSPTGEAFF. The CDR3 nucleotides read TGTGCCAGCTCACCAACAGGAGAAGCTTTCTTT.

J is TRBJ2-1 and V is TRBV30; 11 nucleotides match TRBD1. The CDR3 runs to 13 residues. The V segment lost 5 bases and the J segment 3 bases; nucleotides outside the gene matches: 0. In germline, CDR1 is GTSNPN, CDR2 SVGIG (reference sequence). CDR3 nucleotide sequence: TGTGCCTGGGGGACAGGGGGCTACAATGAGCAGTTCTTC. This translates into CAWGTGGYNEQFF.

This chain links TRBV5-1 with TRBJ2-5; 15 bases fit TRBD2. The CDR3 length is 18 residues. The germline V gene encodes CDR1 SGHRS and CDR2 YFSETQ. The J segment lost 4 bases and the V segment lost 4 bases, leaving 11 bases of the junction unmatched. The CDR3: CASSPGLAGGPAGETQYF. The CDR3 bases are TGCGCCAGCAGCCCAGGACTAGCGGGAGGGCCAGCGGGAGAGACCCAGTACTTC.

The rearrangement links TRBV9 to TRBJ2-1; 7 bases match TRBD2. This CDR3 has 15 amino acids. Trimming at V came to 0 bases and at J to 6 bases, leaving 6 bases not matched to a gene. Germline CDR1 is SGDLS and CDR2 is YYNGEE. CDR3 DNA: TGTGCCAGCAGCGTAGCTGCGGGAGTAAGCAATGAGCAGTTCTTC. Its translation: CASSVAAGVSNEQFF.

This chain joins TRBV7-8 and TRBJ2-7, with 9 bases that match TRBD1. Germline trimming cut 5 bases from V and 6 bases from J; bases unmatched to any gene: 11. The CDR3 totals 15 residues. The germline V gene has CDR1 SGHVS and CDR2 FQNEAQ. CDR3 sequence (DNA): TGTGCCAGCAGCGTCATCCGGGACAGGGCTGGCGAGCAGTACTTC. Translating gives CASSVIRDRAGEQYF.

The genes are TRBV28 and TRBJ2-3, with D perhaps matching TRBD2 (6 bases). The CDR3 loop spans 15 amino acids. Trimming stripped 4 bases from V and 1 base from J, with 12 bases between. Germline CDR1 MDHEN, CDR2 SYDVKM. DNA for the CDR3: TGTGCCAGCAGTTCCTGGGACTCCCGCACAGATACGCAGTATTTT. Encoded protein: CASSSWDSRTDTQYF.

The chain links TRBV27 to TRBJ1-5, with D unresolved. The germline V gene encodes CDR1 MNHEY and CDR2 SMNVEV (reference sequence). The length of the CDR3 is 15 residues. V lost 2 bases and J lost 11, with 19 bases in between. The CDR3 spells CASSLSGGSGWSQHF. The CDR3 region has the DNA TGTGCCAGCAGTTTAAGTGGTGGGTCCGGGTGGTCCCAGCATTTT.

This chain links TRBV15 with TRBJ1-5, with 7 bases matching TRBD1. Germline assignment: CDR1 LNHNV and CDR2 YYDKDF (reference sequence). Germline trimming cut 1 base from V and 6 bases from J; bases unmatched to any gene: 6. This CDR3 has 15 residues. CDR3 loop: CATSRAGQLIQPQHF. CDR3 nucleotide sequence: TGTGCCACCAGCAGAGCGGGACAGCTAATTCAGCCCCAGCATTTT.

The CDR3 sequence: CASSLSTRNTDTQYF. The CDR3 DNA reads TGTGCCAGCAGCTTATCCACGAGGAACACAGATACGCAGTATTTT. The V and J genes are TRBV11-3 and TRBJ2-3; D call uncertain. V gave up 2 bases and J gave up 2 bases, with 11 bases separating them. Per germline, CDR1 SGHNT and CDR2 YENEEA. This CDR3 has 15 residues.

V is TRBV3-1 (or the pseudogene TRBV3-2) and J is TRBJ2-3, with 10 bases aligning to TRBD2. Germline V gene data show CDR1 as LGHDT and CDR2 as YNNKEL (reference sequence). With 6 bases clipped from V and 5 bases from J, the junction kept 14 bases outside the gene matches. The CDR3 spans 17 residues. CDR3 in amino acids: CASSPPRAGGVRDTQYF. CDR3 in DNA: TGTGCCAGCAGTCCCCCCCGAGCGGGAGGGGTGAGAGATACGCAGTATTTT.

The chain employs TRBV19 and TRBJ1-2, with 8 positions matching TRBD1. V shed 4 bases and J 3 bases; nucleotides not matched to a gene: 7. The length of the CDR3 is 15 residues. Germline V gives CDR1 LNHDA, CDR2 SQIVND (reference sequence). The CDR3 DNA follows: TGTGCCAGTAGTACGCGACAGGGGAGATACTATGGCTACACCTTC. Its translation is CASSTRQGRYYGYTF.

This clone appeared a single time. The chain employs TRBV19 and TRBJ1-1; tentatively, D is TRBD1 (6 bases). Germline V gene data show CDR1 as LNHDA and CDR2 as SQIVND (reference sequence). CDR3 length: 14 amino acids. V lost 5 bases to trimming and J lost 1 base, with 11 bases between them. CDR3 sequence (DNA): TGTGCCAGTAGTCAAAGACAGGAGAACACTGAAGCTTTCTTT. Protein: CASSQRQENTEAFF.

This clone has more than one count but fewer than ten. CDR3 protein: CASSYSTSYNEQFF. The CDR3 nucleotides are TGTGCCAGCAGTTACTCGACTAGCTACAATGAGCAGTTCTTC. The chain couples TRBV6-2 or TRBV6-3 to TRBJ2-1; D perhaps matches TRBD2 (6 bases). The germline CDR1 and CDR2 sequences are MNHEY and SVGEGT. V was clipped by 0 bases and J by 3 bases, with 6 bases between them. There are 14 residues in the CDR3.

The V and J genes are TRBV6-2 or TRBV6-3 and TRBJ1-1; 7 nucleotides align to TRBD1. Germline CDR1 reads MNHEY; CDR2 reads SVGEGT. J lost 6 bases, V lost 6 bases, and 16 bases had no gene match. There are 16 residues in the CDR3. CDR3 DNA sequence: TGTGCCAGCAGCCCGGTTATGGGCAGGGGGTTGGCTGAAGCTTTCTTT. Translation gives CASSPVMGRGLAEAFF.

This chain links TRBV7-8 with TRBJ2-3; 8 positions match TRBD1. Trimming took 5 bases from V and 3 from J; bases not matched to a gene: 1. CDR3 size: 13 residues. Looked up from germline, CDR1 is SGHVS and CDR2 is FQNEAQ. CDR3 in amino acids: CASSRDRTDTQYF. The CDR3 DNA reads TGTGCCAGCAGCCGGGACAGGACAGATACGCAGTATTTT.